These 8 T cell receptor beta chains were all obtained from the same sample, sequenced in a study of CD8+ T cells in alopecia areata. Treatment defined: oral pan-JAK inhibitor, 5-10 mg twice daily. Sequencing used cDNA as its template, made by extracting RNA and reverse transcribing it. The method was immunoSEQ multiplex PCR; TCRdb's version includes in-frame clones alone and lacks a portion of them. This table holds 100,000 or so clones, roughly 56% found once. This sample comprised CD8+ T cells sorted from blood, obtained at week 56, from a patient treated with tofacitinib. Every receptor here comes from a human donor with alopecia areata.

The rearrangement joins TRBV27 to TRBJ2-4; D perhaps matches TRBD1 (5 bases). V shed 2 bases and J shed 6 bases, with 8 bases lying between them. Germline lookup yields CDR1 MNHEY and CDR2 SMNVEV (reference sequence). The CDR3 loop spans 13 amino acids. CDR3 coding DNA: TGTGCCAGCAGTTTAGCCCAGGGAAACATTCAGTACTTC. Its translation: CASSLAQGNIQYF.

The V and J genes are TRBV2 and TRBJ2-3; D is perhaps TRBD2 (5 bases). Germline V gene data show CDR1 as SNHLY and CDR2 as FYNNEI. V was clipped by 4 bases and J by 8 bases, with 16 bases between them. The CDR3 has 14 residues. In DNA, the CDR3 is TGTGCCAGCAGTGGAGGGAAGGGAGTGGGTACGCAGTATTTT. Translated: CASSGGKGVGTQYF.

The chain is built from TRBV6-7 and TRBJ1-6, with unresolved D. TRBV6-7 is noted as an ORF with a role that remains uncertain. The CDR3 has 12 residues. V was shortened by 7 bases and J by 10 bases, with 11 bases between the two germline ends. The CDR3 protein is CASTRAISPLHF. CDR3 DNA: TGTGCCAGCACTAGAGCAATATCACCCCTCCACTTT.

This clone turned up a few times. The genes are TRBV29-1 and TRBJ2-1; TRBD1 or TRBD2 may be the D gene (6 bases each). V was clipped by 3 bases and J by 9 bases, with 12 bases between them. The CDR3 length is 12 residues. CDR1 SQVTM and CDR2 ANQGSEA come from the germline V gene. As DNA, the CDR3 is TGCAGCGTTGACATGGGGGGCCTTGAGCAGTTCTTC. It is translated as CSVDMGGLEQFF.

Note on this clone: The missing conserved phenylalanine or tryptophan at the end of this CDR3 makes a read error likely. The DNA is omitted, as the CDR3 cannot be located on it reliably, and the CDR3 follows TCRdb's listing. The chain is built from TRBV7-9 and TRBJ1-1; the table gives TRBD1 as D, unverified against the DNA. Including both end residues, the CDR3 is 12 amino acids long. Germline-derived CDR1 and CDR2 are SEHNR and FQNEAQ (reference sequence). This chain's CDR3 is CASSLRQIFPFY.

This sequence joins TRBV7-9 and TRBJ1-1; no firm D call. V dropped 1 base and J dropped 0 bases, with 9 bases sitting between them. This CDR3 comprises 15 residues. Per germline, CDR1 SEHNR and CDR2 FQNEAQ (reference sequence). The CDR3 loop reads CASSLEVGLNTEAFF. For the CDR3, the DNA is TGTGCCAGCAGCTTAGAGGTAGGCCTGAACACTGAAGCTTTCTTT.

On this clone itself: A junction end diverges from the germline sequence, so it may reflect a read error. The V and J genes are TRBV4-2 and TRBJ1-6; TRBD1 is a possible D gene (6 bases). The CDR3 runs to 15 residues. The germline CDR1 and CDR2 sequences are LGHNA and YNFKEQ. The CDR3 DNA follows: TGTGCCAGCAGCCATAACAGGGACTATGATTCACCCCTCCACTTT. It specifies CASSHNRDYDSPLHF.

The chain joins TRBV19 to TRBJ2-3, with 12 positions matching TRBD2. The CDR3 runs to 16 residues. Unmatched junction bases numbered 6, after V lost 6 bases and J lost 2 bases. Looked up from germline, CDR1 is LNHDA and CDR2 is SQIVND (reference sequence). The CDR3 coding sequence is TGTGCCAGTAGAATAAGACTAGCGGGGGACACAGATACGCAGTATTTT. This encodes CASRIRLAGDTDTQYF.